Shown below are 5 T cell receptor beta chains from a single sample sequenced in a study of cytomegalovirus exposure and HLA in healthy donors. A multiplex PCR was run with 60 Vbeta primers and 13 Jbeta primers. Sequencing was performed with immunoSEQ multiplex PCR; in TCRdb, only in-frame clones are kept and a portion is missing. The profile shows some 130,000 clones, around 80% of them singletons. Sequencing was done on a sample of PBMCs. All receptors derive from a man aged 25-40 years in good health.

This sequence joins TRBV4-2 and TRBJ2-3, with D perhaps matching TRBD1 (5 bases). V lost 0 bases and J 0 bases, leaving 7 bases between the germline ends. This CDR3 spans 15 amino acids. Per the germline V gene, CDR1 is LGHNA and CDR2 is YNFKEQ. This CDR3 is CASSQESGSTDTQYF. DNA of the CDR3: TGTGCCAGCAGCCAAGAATCAGGGAGCACAGATACGCAGTATTTT.

Details on this clone: Compared with germline, one end of the junction differs, possibly owing to a read error. The J gene is TRBJ1-2, the V gene TRBV7-9; tentative D call: TRBD1 (5 bases). The germline CDR1 and CDR2 sequences are SEHNR and FQNEAQ (reference sequence). The CDR3 loop spans 12 amino acids. CDR3 nucleotide sequence: TGTTCCAGCAGCCTCCCGGGGGTCGGCTACACCTTC. As protein: CSSSLPGVGYTF. Drawing the rest from reference TRBV7-9 and TRBJ1-2, the complete variable domain is DTGVSQNPRHKITKRGQNVTFRCDPISEHNRLYWYRQTLGQGPEFLTYFQNEAQLEKSRLLSDRFSAERPKGSFSTLEIQRTEQGDSAMYLCSSSLPGVGYTFGSGTRLTVV.

In this sample, this clone turned up once. The chain recombines TRBV7-9 with TRBJ2-3; D gene uncertain. In germline, CDR1 is SEHNR, CDR2 FQNEAQ (reference sequence). The CDR3 consists of 15 residues. The V end was cut by 1 base, the J end by 6 bases, with 14 bases between. The DNA of the CDR3 is TGTGCCAGCAGCTTAGATTCATATTCGAGTGATACGCAGTATTTT. It codes for CASSLDSYSSDTQYF.

This clone was counted a few times. This rearrangement joins TRBV25-1 to TRBJ2-7, with D possibly matching TRBD1 (7 bases). CDR3 size: 17 residues. Trimming removed 5 bases at V and 2 bases at J, with 22 bases between. CDR1 and CDR2 (germline): MGHDK, SYGVNS. Here the CDR3 DNA reads TGTGCCAGCAGTCCGCGTGGGAGGACAGGTCCTCCCTACGAGCAGTACTTC. This translates into CASSPRGRTGPPYEQYF.

The chain is built from TRBV2 and TRBJ1-2, with D perhaps matching TRBD1 (5 bases). In germline, CDR1 is SNHLY, CDR2 FYNNEI. The CDR3 sequence is 14 residues long. The ends were cut back, 3 bases at V and 4 bases at J, with 12 bases in the middle. Written as DNA, the CDR3 is TGTGCCAGCAGTGAGGGGGGGTGGGTCTATGGCTACACCTTC. Its protein is CASSEGGWVYGYTF.